The 14 T cell receptor beta chains reported below all come from one sample, sequenced in a study of breast tumors, draining lymph nodes, adjacent tissues. Each CDR3 protein is one row after TCRdb ran MiXCR on the multiplex PCR reads. The sample holds approximately 150,000 distinct CDR3 sequences, about 33% seen once. Samples came from axillary lymph nodes draining the breast cancer. The sample comprised axillary lymph node tissue. All receptors derive from a female donor with breast cancer. Some clones in this sample may be carry-over from other donors' samples.

This clonotype was observed at least ten times. The chain employs TRBV7-9 and TRBJ2-6; D unresolved. CDR3 length equals 15 residues. Trimming shortened V by 2 bases and J by 2 bases, and 7 bases separated the two germline ends. Germline V gene sequence: CDR1 SEHNR, CDR2 FQNEAQ (reference sequence). The CDR3 spells CASSLRGAGANVLTF. The CDR3 region has the DNA TGTGCCAGCAGCTTACGTGGGGCTGGGGCCAACGTCCTGACTTTC.

This clonotype is a singleton in its sample. The V gene is TRBV12-3 or TRBV12-4, the J gene TRBJ1-1; D ambiguous. This CDR3 contains 15 residues. V dropped 3 bases and J dropped 3 bases, with 14 bases sitting between them. The CDR3 here is CASSLAPLFYTEAFF. The CDR3 bases are TGTGCCAGCAGTTTGGCGCCCCTATTTTACACTGAAGCTTTCTTT.

Many counts were recorded for this clonotype. The chain links TRBV19 to TRBJ2-2, with 7 bases that match TRBD1. With V trimmed by 5 bases and J by 0 bases, 6 bases remained unmatched. The germline gives CDR1 LNHDA, CDR2 SQIVND (reference sequence). The CDR3 runs 16 residues. The CDR3 DNA reads TGTGCCAGTAGTTCACAGGGGAGAACGAACACCGGGGAGCTGTTTTTT. It encodes CASSSQGRTNTGELFF.

At least ten counts were recorded for this clonotype. V usage is TRBV6-1 and J usage is TRBJ1-3, with 12 bases fitting TRBD1. Germline values: CDR1 MNHNS, CDR2 SASEGT. The CDR3 contains 16 residues. V was clipped by 4 bases and J by 3 bases; unmatched bases: 4. The CDR3 DNA follows: TGTGCCAGCAGTGCCGGGACAGGGGGCGATGGAAACACCATATATTTT. This translates into CASSAGTGGDGNTIYF.

This clonotype occurred many times. One base away lies a much larger clone, so this may be a sequencing read error. The rearrangement joins TRBV20-1 to TRBJ2-7, with 7 bases identical to TRBD2. CDR3 length: 14 residues. Germline CDR1 DFQATT, CDR2 SNEGSKA (reference sequence). The V gene end was trimmed by 6 bases and the J gene end by 6 bases; junction bases not matched to a gene: 14. The CDR3 region has the DNA TGCAGTGCGGGAGGGGAGGCGCCAACCTCCGAGCAGTACTTC. Translated, it gives CSAGGEAPTSEQYF.

In its sample, this clonotype was seen many times. The chain joins TRBV2 to TRBJ2-5, with D unresolved. V lost 7 bases and J 0 bases, leaving 3 bases between the germline ends. Per the germline V gene, CDR1 is SNHLY and CDR2 is FYNNEI. The CDR3 totals 11 residues. For the CDR3, the DNA is TGTGCCAGCAATAACCAAGAGACCCAGTACTTC. Translating it yields CASNNQETQYF.

There are many counts of this clonotype. V and J are TRBV11-2 and TRBJ2-5; D is unclear. Germline V gene lookup returns CDR1 SGHAT and CDR2 FQNNGV. Between the trimmed V and J ends, which lost 5 bases and 2 bases, there was a span of 15 bases. This CDR3 comprises 15 residues. The chain's CDR3 is CASSMTLAGQETQYF. The CDR3 coding sequence is TGTGCCAGCAGCATGACCTTGGCTGGACAAGAGACCCAGTACTTC.

This clonotype was seen many times. V is TRBV5-1 and J is TRBJ1-2; no firm D call. Germline CDR1 and CDR2: SGHRS and YFSETQ. The CDR3 consists of 13 residues. Trimming took 0 bases from V and 6 from J, leaving 9 bases between them. The CDR3 coding sequence is TGCGCCAGCAGCTTGGAGGCTCGGGATGGCTACACCTTC. Protein: CASSLEARDGYTF.

This clonotype was observed many times. The chain links TRBV6-2 or TRBV6-3 to TRBJ2-3; D is possibly TRBD1 (6 bases). Deletions cut 2 bases from V and 9 bases from J, with 9 bases between. The CDR3 sequence is 12 residues long. Germline CDR1 and CDR2: MNHEY and SVGEGT. DNA for the CDR3: TGTGCCAGCAGTTACGGGGGCAGGACGCAGTATTTT. Translation: CASSYGGRTQYF.

This clonotype was detected ten times or more. This chain uses TRBV20-1 with TRBJ2-2; weak D call: TRBD2 (6 bases). Trimming took off 0 bases at V and 2 bases at J, with 13 bases between the two ends. This CDR3 is 16 amino acids long. CDR1 and CDR2 from the germline V gene are DFQATT and SNEGSKA (reference sequence). CDR3 residues: CSARDTGTLNTGELFF. In DNA, the CDR3 is TGCAGTGCTAGAGATACCGGGACTTTAAACACCGGGGAGCTGTTTTTT.

In its sample, this clonotype was seen once. The rearrangement links TRBV6-5 to TRBJ1-5; D not certain. Germline V gives CDR1 MNHEY, CDR2 SVGAGI. The V and J ends lost 7 bases and 4 bases respectively, with 8 bases between them. The CDR3 is 12 residues long. CDR3 bases: TGTGCCAGCAAGGGTCCAAATCAGCCCCAGCATTTT. This sequence encodes CASKGPNQPQHF.

The chain combines TRBV5-1 with TRBJ1-2; D may be TRBD1 (6 bases). CDR1 is SGHRS, CDR2 YFSETQ, per germline. V was cut by 0 bases and J by 2 bases, with 8 bases left in between. The CDR3 covers 14 residues. The CDR3 reads CASSLDRGNYGYTF. CDR3 nucleotide sequence: TGCGCCAGCAGCTTGGATAGGGGGAACTATGGCTACACCTTC.

Points on this clonotype: One junction end does not reproduce the germline sequence, and a read error may be involved. J is TRBJ1-2 and V is TRBV7-9; D not resolved. The CDR3 is 13 residues long. Per germline, CDR1 SEHNR and CDR2 FQNEAQ (reference sequence). CDR3 loop: CASSLHGDDGYTF. The CDR3 DNA sequence: TGCGCCAGCAGCTTGCATGGTGATGATGGCTACACCTTC.

Many counts were recorded for this clonotype. The V gene is TRBV20-1, the J gene TRBJ2-7, with 7 bases matching TRBD1. The germline CDR1 and CDR2 sequences are DFQATT and SNEGSKA (reference sequence). This CDR3 has 13 amino acids. Unmatched junction bases numbered 9, after V lost 7 bases and J lost 3 bases. The CDR3 loop reads CSVPWDRNYEQYF. As DNA, the CDR3 is TGCAGTGTTCCGTGGGACAGAAACTACGAGCAGTACTTC.